This entry features one TCR beta chain sequence. The target antigen is unknown. This specimen belongs to a study of beta chain features in type 1 diabetes. Study summary: Across all samples, around 98 million sorted cells were examined. Study findings and constraints: Sequencing used cDNA, and cells with high TCR expression could therefore be over-represented. Among patients with Type 1 diabetes, TCRB CDR3s were moderately but significantly shorter in every one of the four CD4+ subsets.

Each of the CD4+ naive, central memory, regulatory and stem cell-like memory populations was sorted via CD45RO/CCR7/CD25/CD127/CD95/CD27. As every portion of the isolated RNA was reverse transcribed, the sequencing read expressed TCRB transcripts. The protocol was immunoSEQ multiplex PCR, while the TCRdb copy is restricted to in-frame clones and leaves out a portion. The repertoire consists of roughly 330,000 clones, with roughly 9.6% occurring once and the leading ten covering roughly 0.016%. Losses at the gene ends were 1 base for V and 7 bases for J; bases not matched to a gene: 10. Germline V gene data show CDR1 as LGHNA and CDR2 as YSLEER. The CDR3 sequence is 17 residues long.

The sample was naive CD4+ T cells from blood. The chain has TRBV4-3 and TRBJ2-2, with 9 nucleotides matching TRBD2. The TCR was taken from a woman aged 25 to 45 in good health. CDR3 bases: TGCGCCAGCAGCCAAGTTCTAGCGGGGAGCTTCGGCGGGGAGCTGTTTTTT. Protein product: CASSQVLAGSFGGELFF.